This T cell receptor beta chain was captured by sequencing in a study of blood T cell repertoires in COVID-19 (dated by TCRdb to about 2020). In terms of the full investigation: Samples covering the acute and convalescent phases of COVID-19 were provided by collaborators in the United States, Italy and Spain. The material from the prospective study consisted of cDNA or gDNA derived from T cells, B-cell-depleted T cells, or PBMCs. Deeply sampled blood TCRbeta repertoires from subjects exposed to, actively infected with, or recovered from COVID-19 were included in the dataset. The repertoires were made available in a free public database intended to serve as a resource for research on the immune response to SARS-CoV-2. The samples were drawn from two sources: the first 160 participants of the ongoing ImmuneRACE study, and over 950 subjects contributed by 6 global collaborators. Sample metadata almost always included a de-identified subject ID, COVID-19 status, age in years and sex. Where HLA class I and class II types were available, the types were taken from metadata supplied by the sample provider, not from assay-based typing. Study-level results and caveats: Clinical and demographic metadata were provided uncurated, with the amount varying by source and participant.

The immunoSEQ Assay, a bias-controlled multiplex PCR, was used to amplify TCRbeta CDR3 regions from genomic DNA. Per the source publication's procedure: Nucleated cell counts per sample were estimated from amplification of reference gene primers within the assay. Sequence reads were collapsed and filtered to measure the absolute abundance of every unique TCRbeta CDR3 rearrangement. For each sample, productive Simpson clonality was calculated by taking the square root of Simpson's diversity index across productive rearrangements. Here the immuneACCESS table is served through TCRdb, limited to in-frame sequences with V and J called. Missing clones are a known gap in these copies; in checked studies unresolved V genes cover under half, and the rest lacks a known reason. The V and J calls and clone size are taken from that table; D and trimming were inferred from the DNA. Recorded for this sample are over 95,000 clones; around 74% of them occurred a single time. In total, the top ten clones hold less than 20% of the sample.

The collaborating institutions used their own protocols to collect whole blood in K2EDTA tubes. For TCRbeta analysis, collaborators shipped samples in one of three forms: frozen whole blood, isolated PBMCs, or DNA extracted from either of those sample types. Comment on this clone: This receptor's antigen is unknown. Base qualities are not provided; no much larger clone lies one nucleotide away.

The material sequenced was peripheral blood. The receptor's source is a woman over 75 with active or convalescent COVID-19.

The CDR3 has the sequence CASSPGQTYEQYF. In nucleotide form, the sequence is TGTGCCAGCAGTCCGGGACAGACCTACGAGCAGTACTTC. The chain joins TRBV12-3 or TRBV12-4 to TRBJ2-7, with 7 bases in between that match TRBD1. Unmatched junction bases come to 3, with V trimmed by 5 bases and J by 2 bases. Including the terminal cysteine and phenylalanine, the CDR3 comprises 13 residues. The retained sequence is limited to the CDR3, 39 bases, with the frame set at the first base.